Below, 29 T cell receptor beta chains from the same sample are listed, as sequenced in a study of CD8 T cells in ankylosing spondylitis. Whole-study findings and limits: There was a TCR beta motif, made of eight highly homologous variants, that appeared characteristic of ankylosing spondylitis blood.

TCRdb re-derived calls from the 5' RACE reads in MiXCR, one entry per CDR3 protein. The table lists 400,000 to 450,000 distinct CDR3 sequences, approximately 17% of them singletons. Their specific antigens are unknown. The sequencing sample was made of blood, either unsorted or a sorted T cell fraction (not recorded which). The receptor set was obtained from a male donor with ankylosing spondylitis.

The sample holds a few counts of this clonotype. This chain joins TRBV5-8 and TRBJ1-1, with D unresolved. Trimming cost V 1 base and J 5 bases, with 12 bases left between them. The length of the CDR3 is 14 residues. Germline V gene data show CDR1 as SGHTS and CDR2 as YDEGEE. The CDR3 is CASSLRPEWTEAFF. In DNA form, the CDR3 reads TGTGCCAGCAGCTTGCGGCCTGAGTGGACTGAAGCTTTCTTT.

The CDR3 here is CASSPLSAGGSDTQYF. CDR3 nucleotide sequence: TGTGCCAGCAGCCCACTATCTGCGGGAGGGTCAGATACGCAGTATTTT. The chain links TRBV28 to TRBJ2-3; 9 positions agree with TRBD2. The V gene's germline CDR1 is MDHEN and CDR2 SYDVKM. The CDR3 sequence is 16 residues long. V dropped 6 bases and J dropped 4; count of bases not matched to a gene: 11.

The V call is TRBV7-3, the J call TRBJ2-1; 8 bases map to TRBD1. V lost 4 bases, J lost 6 bases, and 14 bases stayed unmatched. The CDR3 covers 17 residues. Per germline, CDR1 SGHTA and CDR2 FQGTGA. CDR3 region: CASSSRTGRPSLNEQFF. In DNA, the CDR3 is TGTGCCAGCAGCTCCCGGACAGGGAGGCCCTCTCTCAATGAGCAGTTCTTC.

This clonotype was recorded a few times. V usage is TRBV6-2 or TRBV6-3 and J usage is TRBJ2-2; D is possibly TRBD2 (7 bases). The CDR3 sequence is 14 residues long. V lost 5 bases, J lost 5 bases, and 12 bases lay in between. CDR1 is MNHEY, CDR2 SVGEGT, per germline. The CDR3, as DNA: TGTGCCAGCAGTCGGGGGGCTGGAACCGGGGAGCTGTTTTTT. Protein: CASSRGAGTGELFF.

The V call is TRBV12-3 or TRBV12-4, the J call TRBJ1-2; D perhaps matches TRBD1 (6 bases). The CDR3 totals 15 residues. Trimming pared 6 bases from V and 1 base from J, leaving 15 bases between. The DNA of the CDR3 is TGTGCCAGCAGGCGGACAGCGACCCTTAACTATGGCTACACCTTC. Its protein product is CASRRTATLNYGYTF.

This clonotype turned up a few times. The chain carries TRBV5-6 and TRBJ2-7, with a possible D match to TRBD2 (5 bases). Per germline, CDR1 SGHDT and CDR2 YYEEEE. Trimming left V 1 base short and J 6 bases short, with 20 bases between. The CDR3 extends over 16 amino acids. DNA of the CDR3: TGTGCCAGCAGCTTGTCCCCAGAGGGCAGATCGGGCGAGCAGTACTTC. Translating gives CASSLSPEGRSGEQYF.

The genes are TRBV5-1 and TRBJ1-1; D call uncertain. The germline CDR1 and CDR2 sequences are SGHRS and YFSETQ. The ends were cut back, 0 bases at V and 4 bases at J, with 13 bases in the middle. The CDR3 loop spans 15 amino acids. DNA for the CDR3: TGCGCCAGCAGCTTGGCCGGGATAGCGATCACTGAAGCTTTCTTT. As protein: CASSLAGIAITEAFF.

This clonotype was seen more than once but under ten times. V gene TRBV5-1 combines with J gene TRBJ2-5; 7 bases map to TRBD2. The germline V gene encodes CDR1 SGHRS and CDR2 YFSETQ. V trimming: 3 bases; J trimming: 9 bases; junction bases outside the gene matches: 20. CDR3 length: 17 amino acids. The CDR3 bases are TGCGCCAGCAGCTCCTGGGGGGGACCCAAAGAAGGTTTTCCCCAGTACTTC. This gives the protein CASSSWGGPKEGFPQYF.

This clonotype has a handful of counts. The J gene is TRBJ2-7, the V gene TRBV20-1; D gene uncertain. Germline-derived CDR1 and CDR2 are DFQATT and SNEGSKA (reference sequence). Trimming cost V 4 bases and J 2 bases, with 15 bases left between them. The CDR3 runs to 14 residues. Here the CDR3 DNA reads TGCAGTGCTACCCCCTCTTTTGCCACCTACGAGCAGTACTTC. It is translated as CSATPSFATYEQYF.

This clonotype was picked up many times. The genes are TRBV4-3 and TRBJ2-1; unclear D gene. The CDR3 is made up of 14 amino acids. The germline V gene has CDR1 LGHNA and CDR2 YSLEER. The V end was cut by 0 bases, the J end by 8 bases, with 11 bases between. Here the CDR3 DNA reads TGCGCCAGCAGCCAAGATCACGGTTGGGATGAGCAGTTCTTC. It codes for CASSQDHGWDEQFF.

J is TRBJ2-5 and V is TRBV12-3 or TRBV12-4; 8 bases are a match to TRBD1. The junction had 12 bases not matched to a gene; V was cut back by 5 bases and J by 7 bases. CDR3 size: 15 residues. This CDR3 reads CASSPPGGLRGTQYF. CDR3 DNA sequence: TGTGCCAGCAGTCCGCCAGGGGGCCTGCGTGGGACCCAGTACTTC.

This clonotype was seen more than once but under ten times. The genes are TRBV7-9 and TRBJ1-1; D unclear. Trimming shortened V by 0 bases and J by 10 bases, and 9 bases separated the two germline ends. This CDR3 has 12 residues. Germline values: CDR1 SEHNR, CDR2 FQNEAQ (reference sequence). CDR3 bases: TGTGCCAGCAGCTTAGCTGAATACGGAGCTTTCTTT. Residues: CASSLAEYGAFF. Using reference TRBV7-9 and TRBJ1-1 for the parts outside the CDR3, the full variable domain is DTGVSQNPRHKITKRGQNVTFRCDPISEHNRLYWYRQTLGQGPEFLTYFQNEAQLEKSRLLSDRFSAERPKGSFSTLEIQRTEQGDSAMYLCASSLAEYGAFFGQGTRLTVV.

Ten or more counts support this clonotype. The chain couples TRBV28 to TRBJ1-5, with D uncertain. In germline, CDR1 is MDHEN, CDR2 SYDVKM. V was pared by 5 bases and J by 5 bases, with 16 bases between. The CDR3 totals 15 residues. For the CDR3, the DNA is TGTGCCAGCAGTCCCCGCGGAGGACCAGATCAGCCCCAGCATTTT. Amino acids: CASSPRGGPDQPQHF.

This clonotype was counted ten times or more. The chain carries TRBV6-1 and TRBJ2-2, with D perhaps matching TRBD2 (6 bases). The V end lost 6 bases, the J end lost 2 bases, and 13 bases lay between the germline ends. The CDR3 is 15 residues long. Germline assignment: CDR1 MNHNS and CDR2 SASEGT. This CDR3 is CASSRGTFNTGELFF. CDR3 sequence (DNA): TGTGCCAGCAGCCGGGGGACCTTCAACACCGGGGAGCTGTTTTTT.

This clonotype was seen a few times. The chain couples TRBV30 to TRBJ1-1; D is unclear. The ends were cut back, 2 bases at V and 4 bases at J, with 11 bases in the middle. This CDR3 comprises 13 residues. The V gene's germline CDR1 is GTSNPN and CDR2 SVGIG (reference sequence). The CDR3 nucleotides read TGTGCCTGGAGTAGGCGGGAAGGCACTGAAGCTTTCTTT. It yields the protein CAWSRREGTEAFF.

The V and J genes are TRBV2 and TRBJ2-1, with D hard to call. CDR1 and CDR2 (germline): SNHLY, FYNNEI. This CDR3 region has 12 residues. V was shortened by 7 bases and J by 14 bases, with 18 bases between the two germline ends. The CDR3 DNA sequence: TGTGCCAGCACCACCGGGCGCGTGGGGAAGTTCTTC. This sequence encodes CASTTGRVGKFF.

The V gene is TRBV5-1, the J gene TRBJ2-3, with TRBD2 matching over 10 bases. The CDR3 has 16 amino acids. Losses at the gene ends were 4 bases for V and 4 bases for J; bases not matched to a gene: 9. Germline V lookup: CDR1 SGHRS, CDR2 YFSETQ. The DNA of the CDR3 is TGCGCCAGCAGCGCACCTAGCGGGAGAAGCTCAGATACGCAGTATTTT. Amino acid sequence: CASSAPSGRSSDTQYF.

This clonotype was detected only a few times. The chain is built from TRBV20-1 and TRBJ1-1; the match to TRBD1 covers 8 bases. CDR3 length: 15 residues. J was trimmed by 0 bases and V by 4 bases; bases with no gene match: 7. CDR1 and CDR2 from the germline V gene are DFQATT and SNEGSKA (reference sequence). For the CDR3, the DNA is TGCAGTGCTATCCGGGACAGGAGAATGAACACTGAAGCTTTCTTT. Translated: CSAIRDRRMNTEAFF.

The chain links TRBV6-5 to TRBJ1-4; D not certain. Trimming cost V 6 bases and J 6 bases, with 14 bases left between them. The CDR3 runs 14 residues. Germline CDR1 and CDR2: MNHEY and SVGAGI. CDR3 sequence (DNA): TGTGCCAGCAGGTACACGGGAGGTGATGAAAAACTGTTTTTT. Translated: CASRYTGGDEKLFF.

This clonotype has just a few counts. The genes are TRBV12-3 or TRBV12-4 and TRBJ2-2, with TRBD1 matching 9 bases. The CDR3 totals 14 residues. Unmatched junction bases numbered 7, after V lost 11 bases and J lost 3 bases. The CDR3 spells CALRRDRDTGELFF. The CDR3, as DNA: TGTGCCTTGCGACGGGACAGGGACACCGGGGAGCTGTTTTTT.

At least ten counts were recorded for this clonotype. The V call is TRBV29-1, the J call TRBJ2-1, with D maybe TRBD1 (6 bases). This CDR3 has 13 amino acids. V lost 3 bases, J lost 3 bases, and 9 bases lay in between. The V gene's germline CDR1 is SQVTM and CDR2 ANQGSEA. CDR3 sequence (DNA): TGCAGCGTTGACAGGGGTCTCTACAATGAGCAGTTCTTC. This encodes CSVDRGLYNEQFF.

The chain combines TRBV18 with TRBJ2-2, with a possible D match to TRBD1 (6 bases). This CDR3 is built from 17 residues. V was pared by 4 bases and J by 2 bases, with 17 bases between. Germline CDR1 KGHSH, CDR2 LQKENI. For the CDR3, the DNA is TGTGCCAGCTCACGAGACAGGCTCCCATCCAACACCGGGGAGCTGTTTTTT. This codes for CASSRDRLPSNTGELFF.

This rearrangement joins TRBV28 to TRBJ1-4, with no clear D. From germline, CDR1 is MDHEN and CDR2 SYDVKM. CDR3 size: 11 residues. V was clipped by 3 bases and J by 11 bases, with 7 bases between them. Here the CDR3 reads CASSFVGKLFF. The CDR3, as DNA: TGTGCCAGCAGTTTTGTGGGCAAACTGTTTTTT.

This clonotype was counted a few times. The rearrangement links TRBV20-1 to TRBJ1-6; TRBD1 aligns across 8 bases. The J segment lost 5 bases and the V segment lost 3 bases, leaving 6 bases of the junction unmatched. The CDR3 has 15 residues. Germline V gene sequence: CDR1 DFQATT, CDR2 SNEGSKA (reference sequence). The CDR3 DNA is TGCAGTGCTAGGAGGACAGGGAAAGATAATTCACCCCTCCACTTT. Translation: CSARRTGKDNSPLHF.

This rearrangement joins TRBV15 to TRBJ2-7; 7 bases are shared with TRBD2. The CDR3 is 16 residues long. The V gene's germline CDR1 is LNHNV and CDR2 YYDKDF (reference sequence). V lost 2 bases, J lost 5 bases, and 12 bases stayed unmatched. CDR3 protein: CATSRIDLREKHEQYF. The CDR3 coding sequence is TGTGCCACCAGCAGAATTGACCTGCGGGAGAAACACGAGCAGTACTTC.

J is TRBJ2-5 and V is TRBV11-2; D remains unclear. Trimming took off 1 base at V and 3 bases at J, with 9 bases between the two ends. Germline CDR1 and CDR2: SGHAT and FQNNGV. The CDR3 has 14 amino acids. For the CDR3, the DNA is TGTGCCAGCAGCTTAGCCCGCTTCAAAGAGACCCAGTACTTC. Translation gives CASSLARFKETQYF.

The V call is TRBV29-1, the J call TRBJ2-4, with 9 bases fitting TRBD1. V shed 6 bases, J shed 5 bases, and the junction held 2 bases outside the gene matches. Germline V gene data show CDR1 as SQVTM and CDR2 as ANQGSEA. This CDR3 comprises 12 residues. The CDR3 protein is CSVQGAENIQYF. CDR3 sequence (DNA): TGCAGCGTACAGGGGGCAGAAAACATTCAGTACTTC.

V is TRBV6-2 or TRBV6-3 and J is TRBJ2-1; 11 nucleotides line up with TRBD2. Per the germline V gene, CDR1 is MNHEY and CDR2 is SVGEGT. CDR3 length equals 17 residues. V dropped 5 bases and J dropped 4; count of bases not matched to a gene: 10. CDR3 coding DNA: TGTGCCAGCAGTCGCGCAAAATTAGCGGGGGGGTACAATGAGCAGTTCTTC. It yields the protein CASSRAKLAGGYNEQFF.

Regarding this clonotype: Since a much larger clone is just one base distant, this may be a read error. The rearrangement links TRBV7-2 to TRBJ2-2; perhaps TRBD2 as D (5 bases). The CDR3 covers 14 residues. Germline-derived CDR1 and CDR2 are SGHTA and FQGNSA. V was cut by 4 bases and J by 5 bases, with 11 bases left in between. CDR3 in amino acids: CASSSRPGTGELFF. The CDR3, as DNA: TGTGCCAGCAGCTCGAGACCGGGGACCGGGGAGCTGTTTTTT. The whole variable domain, filled in from reference TRBV7-2 and TRBJ2-2, reads GAGVSQSPSNKVTEKGKDVELRCDPISGHTALYWYRQSLGQGLEFLIYFQGNSAPDKSGLPSDRFSAERTGGSVSTLTIQRTQQEDSAVYLCASSSRPGTGELFFGEGSRLTVL.